These T cell receptor beta chains were read from a single sample in a study of T cells in Graves' hyperthyroidism and ophthalmopathy. Each CDR3 protein is one row after TCRdb ran MiXCR on the multiplex PCR reads. The table has 300,000 to 400,000 distinct CDR3 sequences, roughly 20% seen once. Source material: blood. The receptors derive from a man between 18 and 29 years old with Graves' ophthalmopathy. Both conserved end residues are trimmed from each CDR3.

V: TRBV6-1; CDR3: ASSESSQEQF
V: TRBV3-1; CDR3: ASSQGGHYGYT
V: TRBV15; CDR3: ATSGGRDSNQPQH
V: TRBV6-1; CDR3: ASRAGTWETQY
V: TRBV6-2/TRBV6-3; CDR3: ASSYSRGNYGYT
V: TRBV28; CDR3: ASRGQGVLEQY
V: TRBV12-3/TRBV12-4; CDR3: ASTPLQNTGELF
V: TRBV27; CDR3: ASIRQGGPSSYEQY
V: TRBV5-1; CDR3: ASSLEGEETQY
V: TRBV3-1; CDR3: ASSQDLGVRETQY
V: TRBV7-3; CDR3: ASSLTGGGAEAF
V: TRBV6-6; CDR3: ASSYRQGPHSPLH
V: TRBV5-5; CDR3: ASSVGSGGSSAF
V: TRBV3-1; CDR3: ASSQELAGAGELF
V: TRBV7-7; CDR3: ASSFLTGQVGNTEAF
V: TRBV5-1; CDR3: ASRRDRYNEQF